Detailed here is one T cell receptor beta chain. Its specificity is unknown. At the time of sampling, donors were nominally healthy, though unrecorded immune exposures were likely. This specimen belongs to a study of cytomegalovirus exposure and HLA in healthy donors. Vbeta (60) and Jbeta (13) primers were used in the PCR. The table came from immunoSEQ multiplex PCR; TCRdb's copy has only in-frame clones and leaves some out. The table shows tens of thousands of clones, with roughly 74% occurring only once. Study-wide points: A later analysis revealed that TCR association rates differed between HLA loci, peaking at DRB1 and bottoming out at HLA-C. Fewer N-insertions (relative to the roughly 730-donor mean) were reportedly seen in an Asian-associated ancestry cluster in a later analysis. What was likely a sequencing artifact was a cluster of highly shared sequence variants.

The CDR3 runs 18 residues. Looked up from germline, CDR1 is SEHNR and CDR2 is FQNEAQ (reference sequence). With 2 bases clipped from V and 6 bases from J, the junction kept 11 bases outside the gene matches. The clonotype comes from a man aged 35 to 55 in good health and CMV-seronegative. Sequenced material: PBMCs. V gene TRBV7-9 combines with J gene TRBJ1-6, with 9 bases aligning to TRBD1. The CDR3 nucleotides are TGTGCCAGCAGCTTAATATCCCTAGCGGACAGGGGTAATTCACCCCTCCACTTT. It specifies CASSLISLADRGNSPLHF. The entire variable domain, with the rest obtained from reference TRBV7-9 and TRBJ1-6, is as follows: DTGVSQNPRHKITKRGQNVTFRCDPISEHNRLYWYRQTLGQGPEFLTYFQNEAQLEKSRLLSDRFSAERPKGSFSTLEIQRTEQGDSAMYLCASSLISLADRGNSPLHFGNGTRLTVT.